Shown below are 4 T cell receptor beta chains from a single sample sequenced in a study of blood T cell repertoires in COVID-19. Some clones are missing from TCRdb's copy, which holds only in-frame ones; the method was immunoSEQ multiplex PCR. The top ten clones hold around 21% of a sample with tens of thousands of clones, about four fifths of them seen once. The sequenced material came from peripheral blood. The receptors were gathered from an older woman with acute or convalescent COVID-19.

The chain has TRBV7-7 and TRBJ2-3; 8 bases line up with TRBD1. Per the germline V gene, CDR1 is SSHAT and CDR2 is FNYEAQ (reference sequence). The CDR3 has 14 amino acids. V lost 1 base, J lost 4 bases, and 1 base stayed unmatched. This CDR3 is CASSLGTGPDTQYF. The CDR3 region has the DNA TGTGCCAGCAGCTTAGGGACAGGGCCAGATACGCAGTATTTT.

The chain joins TRBV5-4 to TRBJ1-2, with 7 bases identical to TRBD1. The CDR3 length is 14 residues. Germline V lookup: CDR1 SGHNT, CDR2 YYREEE (reference sequence). V lost 3 bases and J lost 5; bases outside the gene matches: 7. CDR3 residues: CASSSPAGGYGYTF. CDR3 DNA: TGTGCCAGCAGCTCTCCGGCAGGGGGATATGGCTACACCTTC.

The V call is TRBV24-1, the J call TRBJ2-3; 11 positions match TRBD2. CDR3 length: 16 residues. Germline V gene lookup returns CDR1 KGHDR and CDR2 SFDVKD. J was trimmed by 2 bases and V by 1 base; bases with no gene match: 1. In nucleotides, the CDR3 is TGTGCCACCAGTGATTTTAGCGGGGGGGACACAGATACGCAGTATTTT. Protein product: CATSDFSGGDTDTQYF.

The chain combines TRBV9 with TRBJ1-2, with D possibly TRBD1 on 6 matching bases. V was shortened by 1 base and J by 5 bases, with 9 bases between the two germline ends. The CDR3 sequence is 13 residues long. Germline CDR1 is SGDLS and CDR2 is YYNGEE. The CDR3 nucleotides read TGTGCCAGCAGCGTACGGACAGCATATGGCTACACCTTC. Amino acid sequence: CASSVRTAYGYTF.